This T cell receptor (beta chain) is from a study of blood T cells in healthy people across ages (dated by TCRdb to about 2015). Context from the whole study: In model experiments, template switching captured about one uniquely barcoded TCR beta cDNA molecule for every two T cells. Age-related changes in TCR beta repertoire diversity were measured in the study by deep sequencing normalized with unique cDNA molecular identifiers. The donors were divided into four age groups: young (average around 16 years), middle-aged (about 39), aged (about 61) and long-lived (roughly 82). To avoid experimental bias, donors of different ages were distributed randomly across sequencing lanes. The study analyzed two additional independent replicas of 1 million unique cDNA reads from the same blood draw for two donors, one aged 18 to 29 and one aged 80 or older.

A note on this clonotype: Its antigen is not yet known. No clone much larger than this one lies a single base away; base qualities are absent.

The CDR3 numbers 15 residues from cysteine through phenylalanine. The sequence is cut down to CDR3 DNA, 45 bases in frame from base 1. Ends trimmed: V by 2 bases, J by 4 bases; bases unmatched to a gene: 7. The germline V gene (reference sequence) sets CDR1 to DFQATT and CDR2 to SNEGSKA. Library construction relied on 5' RACE. Reads for this sample came from an Illumina HiSeq 2500. A second PCR of roughly 7 to 11 cycles was performed with a sample-barcoded 5' primer and a J-beta primer mix. A template-switch 5' adaptor carrying 12 random nucleotides introduced a unique molecular identifier onto each TCR beta cDNA molecule. Each sample yielded at least 2.5 million CDR3-containing paired-end reads. First-strand cDNA was synthesized from all RNA with the Mint cDNA synthesis kit, primed by a TRBC-specific oligonucleotide. Following uracil-DNA glycosylase treatment, a first 18-cycle PCR with universal primers M1SS and BC2_uni_R was performed on all cDNA. The study's processing was this. For normalization, 1 million high-quality reads were randomly selected from each sample, with every read carrying a distinct molecular identifier. Instead of being binned into consensus sequences, reads with shared molecular identifiers were discarded. MiTCR, run with a Q25 quality threshold and the strictest error-elimination algorithm, handled CDR3 identification, clonotype clustering and error correction. A nonparametric unseen species model with Euler transformation was used to estimate lower-bound total TCR beta diversity. The public reads were reprocessed in TCRdb via fastp at Q25 and MiXCR, keeping in-frame beta chains. When rows share a CDR3 protein, they turn into one entry using the most common DNA and genes. The V and J calls shown here were made by TCRdb, not taken from the authors' results. A total of approximately 800,000 distinct CDR3 sequences appear in this sample, approximately 53% of them only once. The ten most abundant clones make up 40% to 50% of the sample.

The roughly 39 donors, aged about 6 to 95 years, were systemically healthy Caucasian individuals from Russia. About 9.6 milliliters of peripheral blood were collected from each donor into EDTA-treated Vacutainer tubes. Ficoll-Paque density-gradient centrifugation was used to isolate PBMCs, with at least 6 million per sample. Trizol reagent was used to extract total RNA from PBMCs, with at least 6 micrograms per sample. The percentages of naive CD45RAhigh/CD27high T cells were determined by flow cytometry on a PBMC aliquot from every donor. The paper as a whole reports these results and caveats: Estimates of total diversity based on one million sequenced T cells were considered lower bounds and underestimates. Conclusive comparison of naive and antigen-experienced compartments was prevented by the profiling of bulk unsorted PBMCs. The long-lived group showed more naive CD4+ T cells, fewer expanded clones and increased TCR diversity than the aged group, suggesting age selection. Observed TCR beta diversity correlated strongly with the percentage of naive T cells measured by flow cytometry. Donor CMV infection status was unknown, potentially confounding age-related changes in expanded clonotypes. Observed TCR beta diversity per million T cells fell roughly linearly with age, and a significant reduction was already apparent by age roughly 40.

The rearranged chain carries TRBV20-1 and TRBJ2-3; 9 central nucleotides agree with TRBD2. The sequencing sample was made of blood. This TCR was sampled from a man aged 80 or over in good health. The sequence in DNA is TGCAGTGCTAGATCGGGACTAGCAAGCCCAGATACGCAGTATTTT. It codes for CSARSGLASPDTQYF.